This is a list of T cell receptor beta chains from one sample in a study of PD-L1 blockade in urothelial cancer. Clones were sequenced by immunoSEQ multiplex PCR, and TCRdb holds only the in-frame ones, with some missing. The table has around 50,000 clones, approximately 85% seen once; the top ten hold 1.5% to 2%. Material: PBMCs, obtained around atezolizumab (anti-PD-L1) treatment. The receptors derive from a man in his fifties or sixties with urothelial cancer. Both conserved end residues are part of each CDR3. The order of the fields is clone size, D gene, J gene, V gene, CDR3 protein, CDR3 DNA. D genes are given only for firm matches. The size of a clone is reported for some rows only, either as once, few or many, or as a class for expanded clones.

>few|NA|TRBJ1-1|TRBV2
CASSKQVVNTEAFF
TGTGCCAGCAGTAAACAGGTAGTGAACACTGAAGCTTTCTTT
>NA|TRBD2|TRBJ2-5|TRBV11-2
CASSPGTSGRVGTQYF
TGTGCCAGCAGCCCAGGGACTAGCGGGAGGGTGGGGACCCAGTACTTC
>NA|NA|TRBJ2-1|TRBV5-1
CASSLVVGVGNEQFF
TGCGCCAGCAGCTTGGTAGTGGGAGTGGGGAATGAGCAGTTCTTC
>once|TRBD1|TRBJ2-1|TRBV12-5
CASGLGQGQFF
TGTGCTAGTGGTTTGGGACAGGGACAGTTCTTC
>NA|NA|TRBJ1-2|TRBV7-2
CASSPLVGRSGYTF
TGTGCCAGCAGCCCCCTAGTGGGGCGGAGTGGCTACACCTTC
>many|NA|TRBJ1-6|TRBV10-2
CASRSGHNSPLHF
TGCGCCAGCAGATCAGGCCACAATTCACCCCTCCACTTT
>NA|TRBD1|TRBJ2-2|TRBV11-3
CASSSRRDSANTGELFF
TGTGCCAGCAGCTCCCGCCGGGACAGCGCGAACACCGGGGAGCTGTTTTTT
>NA|TRBD2|TRBJ2-1|TRBV9
CASSVGASGATYNEQFF
TGTGCCAGCAGCGTAGGGGCTAGCGGGGCTACTTACAATGAGCAGTTCTTC
>NA|TRBD1|TRBJ1-5|TRBV5-1
CASSPGTATSGEPQHF
TGCGCCAGCAGCCCGGGGACAGCCACCTCAGGGGAGCCCCAGCATTTT
>NA|NA|TRBJ1-2|TRBV19
CASSSGGIGGAGHGYTF
TGTGCCAGTAGCTCGGGGGGTATTGGGGGCGCTGGACACGGCTACACCTTC
>NA|TRBD1|TRBJ2-2|TRBV27
CASSFLMTGGNTGELFF
TGTGCCAGCAGTTTCCTCATGACAGGGGGAAACACCGGGGAGCTGTTTTTT
>NA|TRBD2|TRBJ2-2|TRBV29-1
CSVSSGRAGELFF
TGCAGCGTTTCTAGCGGGAGGGCCGGGGAGCTGTTTTTT
>NA|TRBD1|TRBJ1-1|TRBV18
CASSPDRVNTEAFF
TGTGCCAGCTCACCGGACAGGGTGAACACTGAAGCTTTCTTT
>NA|TRBD2|TRBJ2-1|TRBV4-2
CASSQPSGVTYNEQFF
TGTGCCAGCAGCCAACCAAGCGGGGTAACCTACAATGAGCAGTTCTTC
>once|NA|TRBJ2-3|TRBV5-6
CASSLWAGSTDTQYF
TGTGCCAGCAGCTTGTGGGCGGGTAGCACAGATACGCAGTATTTT
>few|NA|TRBJ1-6|TRBV6-5
CASSAEGNSPLHF
TGTGCCAGCAGTGCCGAGGGTAATTCACCCCTCCACTTT
>NA|TRBD1|TRBJ1-4|TRBV30
CAWCRQGLNEKLFF
TGTGCCTGGTGTCGACAGGGCCTTAATGAAAAACTGTTTTTT
>NA|NA|TRBJ2-2|TRBV15
CATSKRVQTTGELFF
TGTGCCACCAGCAAGAGGGTCCAGACCACCGGGGAGCTGTTTTTT
>NA|NA|TRBJ2-7|TRBV9
CASSVRQESYEQYF
TGTGCCAGCAGCGTTCGACAGGAAAGCTACGAGCAGTACTTC
>few|TRBD1|TRBJ1-2|TRBV7-9
CASNNRGSDYGYTF
TGTGCCAGCAACAACAGGGGGTCCGACTATGGCTACACCTTC
>NA|NA|TRBJ1-5|TRBV12-5
CASAPYGRGGTNQPQHF
TGTGCTAGTGCTCCCTACGGTCGGGGAGGAACGAATCAGCCCCAGCATTTT
>NA|TRBD1|TRBJ1-1|TRBV9
CASSAGTGVNTEAFF
TGTGCCAGCAGCGCGGGGACAGGGGTTAACACTGAAGCTTTCTTT
>NA|TRBD2|TRBJ2-5|TRBV5-5
CASSLGWAAGGPRQETQYF
TGTGCCAGCAGCTTGGGGTGGGCGGCGGGGGGCCCTAGACAAGAGACCCAGTACTTC
>NA|TRBD1|TRBJ1-2|TRBV20-1
CSAGDRGTF
TGCAGTGCAGGGGACAGGGGAACCTTC
>NA|NA|TRBJ1-2|TRBV19
CASSNRVGSGYTF
TGTGCCAGTAGCAACAGGGTAGGCAGTGGCTACACCTTC
>NA|TRBD1|TRBJ1-1|TRBV5-6
CASRDRFEAFF
TGTGCCAGCAGGGACAGGTTTGAAGCTTTCTTT
>NA|NA|TRBJ1-2|TRBV25-1
CASRPQVGGESGYTF
TGTGCCAGCAGGCCGCAAGTAGGGGGAGAGTCTGGCTACACCTTC
>once|NA|TRBJ1-1|TRBV10-2
CASSAGGTEAFF
TGCGCCAGCAGTGCAGGTGGCACTGAAGCTTTCTTT
>NA|NA|TRBJ1-5|TRBV11-2
CASSPDSNSNQPQHF
TGTGCCAGCAGCCCCGACAGCAATAGCAATCAGCCCCAGCATTTT
>few|TRBD1|TRBJ1-3|TRBV5-6
CASSPRQGISGNTIYF
TGTGCCAGCAGCCCACGACAGGGAATCTCTGGAAACACCATATATTTT
>few|TRBD1|TRBJ1-5|TRBV2
CASSPPGTGDQPQHF
TGTGCCAGCAGTCCCCCCGGGACAGGGGATCAGCCCCAGCATTTT
>NA|NA|TRBJ1-1|TRBV19
CASSILGGGSTEAFF
TGTGCCAGTAGTATTTTAGGAGGAGGGTCCACTGAAGCTTTCTTT
>few|TRBD1|TRBJ1-2|TRBV30
CAWSATRPTGTYGYTF
TGTGCCTGGAGTGCCACCCGGCCGACAGGGACATATGGCTACACCTTC